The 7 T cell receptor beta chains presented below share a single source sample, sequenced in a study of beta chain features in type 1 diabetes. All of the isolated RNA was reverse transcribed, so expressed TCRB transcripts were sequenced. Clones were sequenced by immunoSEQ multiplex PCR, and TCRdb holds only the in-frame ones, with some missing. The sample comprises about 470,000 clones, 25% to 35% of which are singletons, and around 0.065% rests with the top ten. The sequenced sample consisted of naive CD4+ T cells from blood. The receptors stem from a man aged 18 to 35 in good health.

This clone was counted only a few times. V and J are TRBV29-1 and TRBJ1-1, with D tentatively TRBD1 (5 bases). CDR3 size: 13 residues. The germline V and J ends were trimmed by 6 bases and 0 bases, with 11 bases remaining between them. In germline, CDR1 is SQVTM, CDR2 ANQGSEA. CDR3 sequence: CSVSQVLNTEAFF. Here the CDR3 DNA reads TGCAGCGTCTCACAGGTCCTGAACACTGAAGCTTTCTTT.

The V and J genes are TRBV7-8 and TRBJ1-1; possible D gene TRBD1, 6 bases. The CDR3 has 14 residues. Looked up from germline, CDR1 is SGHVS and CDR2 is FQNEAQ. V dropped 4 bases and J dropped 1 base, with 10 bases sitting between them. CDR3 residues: CASSSKQGNTEAFF. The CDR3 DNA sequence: TGTGCCAGCAGCTCTAAACAGGGGAACACTGAAGCTTTCTTT.

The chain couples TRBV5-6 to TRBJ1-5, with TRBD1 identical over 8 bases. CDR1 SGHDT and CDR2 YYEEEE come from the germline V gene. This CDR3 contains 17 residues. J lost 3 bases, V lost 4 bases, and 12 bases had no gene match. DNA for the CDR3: TGTGCCAGCAGCCCCTCCGGGACAGGACGAATCAATCAGCCCCAGCATTTT. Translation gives CASSPSGTGRINQPQHF.

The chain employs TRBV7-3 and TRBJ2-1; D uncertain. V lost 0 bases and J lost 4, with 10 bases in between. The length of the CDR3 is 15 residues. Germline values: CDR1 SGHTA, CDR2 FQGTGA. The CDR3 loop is CASSLTPGAYNEQFF. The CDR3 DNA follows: TGTGCCAGCAGCTTAACCCCGGGCGCATACAATGAGCAGTTCTTC.

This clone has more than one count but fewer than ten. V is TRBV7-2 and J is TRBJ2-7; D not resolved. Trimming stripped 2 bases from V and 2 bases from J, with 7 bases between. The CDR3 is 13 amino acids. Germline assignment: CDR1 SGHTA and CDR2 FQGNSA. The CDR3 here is CASSLSAPYEQYF. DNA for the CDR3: TGTGCCAGCAGCTTAAGCGCACCCTACGAGCAGTACTTC.

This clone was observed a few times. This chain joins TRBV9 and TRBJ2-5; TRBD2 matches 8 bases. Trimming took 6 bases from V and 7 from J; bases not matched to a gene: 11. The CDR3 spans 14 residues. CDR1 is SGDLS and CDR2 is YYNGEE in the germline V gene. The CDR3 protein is CASTGREDLGTQYF. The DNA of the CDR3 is TGTGCCAGCACTGGGCGGGAGGATCTTGGGACCCAGTACTTC.

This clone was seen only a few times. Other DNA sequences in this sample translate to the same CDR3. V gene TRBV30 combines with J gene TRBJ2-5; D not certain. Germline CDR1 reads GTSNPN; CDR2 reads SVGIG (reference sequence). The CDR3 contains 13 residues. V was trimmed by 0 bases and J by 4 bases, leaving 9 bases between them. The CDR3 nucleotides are TGTGCCTGGAGTGTGTTGGCAGGAGAGACCCAGTACTTC. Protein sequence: CAWSVLAGETQYF.